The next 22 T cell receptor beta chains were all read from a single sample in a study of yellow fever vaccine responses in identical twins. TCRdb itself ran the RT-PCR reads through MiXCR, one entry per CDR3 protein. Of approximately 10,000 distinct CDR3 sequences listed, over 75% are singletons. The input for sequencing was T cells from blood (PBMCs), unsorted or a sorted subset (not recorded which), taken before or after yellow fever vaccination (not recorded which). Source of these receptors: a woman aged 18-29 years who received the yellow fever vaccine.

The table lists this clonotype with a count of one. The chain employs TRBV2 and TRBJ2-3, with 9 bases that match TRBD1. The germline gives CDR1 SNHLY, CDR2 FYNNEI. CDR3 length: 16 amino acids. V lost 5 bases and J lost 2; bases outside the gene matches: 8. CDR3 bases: TGTGCCAGCAGTCAAACGGACAGGGGATACACAGATACGCAGTATTTT. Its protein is CASSQTDRGYTDTQYF.

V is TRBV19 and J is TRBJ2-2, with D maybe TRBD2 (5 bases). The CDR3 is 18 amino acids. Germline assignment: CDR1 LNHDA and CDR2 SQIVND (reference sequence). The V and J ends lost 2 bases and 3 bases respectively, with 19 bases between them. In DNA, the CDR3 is TGTGCCAGTAGTATATTTTTCCTGAGCCGGGATTACACCGGGGAGCTGTTTTTT. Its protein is CASSIFFLSRDYTGELFF.

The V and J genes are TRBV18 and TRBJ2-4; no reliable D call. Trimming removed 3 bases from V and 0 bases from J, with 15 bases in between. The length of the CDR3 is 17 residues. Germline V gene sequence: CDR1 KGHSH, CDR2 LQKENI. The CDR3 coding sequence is TGTGCCAGCTCACCTACGAAAACCTATCTAGCCAAAAACATTCAGTACTTC. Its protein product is CASSPTKTYLAKNIQYF.

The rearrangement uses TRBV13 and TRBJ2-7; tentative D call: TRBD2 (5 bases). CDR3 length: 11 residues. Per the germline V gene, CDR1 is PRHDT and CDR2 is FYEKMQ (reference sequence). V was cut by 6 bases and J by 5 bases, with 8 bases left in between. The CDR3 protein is CASRRGNEQYV. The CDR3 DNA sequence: TGTGCCAGCAGACGGGGAAACGAGCAGTACGTC.

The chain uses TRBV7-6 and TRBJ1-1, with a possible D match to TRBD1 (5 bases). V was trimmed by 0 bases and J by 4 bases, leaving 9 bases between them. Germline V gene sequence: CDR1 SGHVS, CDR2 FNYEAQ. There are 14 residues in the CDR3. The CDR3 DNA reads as TGTGCCAGCAGCTTAGCGGGGGAGGGCACTGAAGCTTTCTTT. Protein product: CASSLAGEGTEAFF.

This CDR3 reads CASSLGRVLTQETQYF. The CDR3 nucleotides read TGCGCCAGCAGCTTGGGGCGAGTCCTGACACAAGAGACCCAGTACTTC. This chain joins TRBV5-1 and TRBJ2-5; D gene unclear. Looked up from germline, CDR1 is SGHRS and CDR2 is YFSETQ. The CDR3 runs to 16 residues. V was shortened by 0 bases and J by 2 bases, with 14 bases between the two germline ends. The complete variable domain, with remaining parts taken from reference TRBV5-1 and TRBJ2-5, reads KAGVTQTPRYLIKTRGQQVTLSCSPISGHRSVSWYQQTPGQGLQFLFEYFSETQRNKGNFPGRFSGRQFSNSRSEMNVSTLELGDSALYLCASSLGRVLTQETQYFGPGTRLLVL.

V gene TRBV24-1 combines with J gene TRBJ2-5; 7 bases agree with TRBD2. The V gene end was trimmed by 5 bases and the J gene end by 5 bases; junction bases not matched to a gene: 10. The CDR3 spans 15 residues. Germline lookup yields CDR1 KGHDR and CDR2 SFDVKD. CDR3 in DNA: TGTGCCACCAGTGGTACCTCCTGGGAGGGGGAGACCCAGTACTTC. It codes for CATSGTSWEGETQYF.

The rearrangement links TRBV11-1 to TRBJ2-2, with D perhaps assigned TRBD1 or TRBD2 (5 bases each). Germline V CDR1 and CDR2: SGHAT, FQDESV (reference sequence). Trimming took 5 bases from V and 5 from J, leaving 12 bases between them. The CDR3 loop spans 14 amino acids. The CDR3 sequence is CASSPGTATGELFF. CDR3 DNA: TGTGCCAGCAGCCCCGGGACGGCTACCGGGGAGCTGTTTTTT.

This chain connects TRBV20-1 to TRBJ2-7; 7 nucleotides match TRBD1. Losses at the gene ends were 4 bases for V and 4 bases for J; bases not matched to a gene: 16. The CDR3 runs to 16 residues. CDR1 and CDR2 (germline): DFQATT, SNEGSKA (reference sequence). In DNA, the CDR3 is TGCAGTGCTATAGCCTCGAGGGGGCGATCGCCATACGAGCAGTACTTC. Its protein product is CSAIASRGRSPYEQYF.

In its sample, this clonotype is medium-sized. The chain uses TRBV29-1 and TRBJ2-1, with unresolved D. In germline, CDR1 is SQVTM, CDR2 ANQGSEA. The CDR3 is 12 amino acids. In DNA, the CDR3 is TGCATTACAAAGTCGGGCTACAATGAGCAGTTCTTC. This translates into CITKSGYNEQFF.

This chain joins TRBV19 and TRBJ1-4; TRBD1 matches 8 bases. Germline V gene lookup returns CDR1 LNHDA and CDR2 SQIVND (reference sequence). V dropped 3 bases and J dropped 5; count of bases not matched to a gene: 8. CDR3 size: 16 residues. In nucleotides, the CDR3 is TGTGCCAGTAGTATTAGGCCGGACAGGGCCAATGAAAAACTGTTTTTT. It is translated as CASSIRPDRANEKLFF. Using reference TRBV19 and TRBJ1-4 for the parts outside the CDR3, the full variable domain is DGGITQSPKYLFRKEGQNVTLSCEQNLNHDAMYWYRQDPGQGLRLIYYSQIVNDFQKGDIAEGYSVSREKKESFPLTVTSAQKNPTAFYLCASSIRPDRANEKLFFGSGTQLSVL.

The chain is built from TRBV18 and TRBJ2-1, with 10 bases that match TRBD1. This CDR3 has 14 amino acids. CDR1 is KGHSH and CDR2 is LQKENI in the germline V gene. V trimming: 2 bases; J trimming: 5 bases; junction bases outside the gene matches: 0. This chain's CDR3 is CASSPGTGDNEQFF. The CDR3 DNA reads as TGTGCCAGCTCACCAGGGACAGGGGACAATGAGCAGTTCTTC. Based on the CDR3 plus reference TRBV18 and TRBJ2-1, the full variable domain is NAGVMQNPRHLVRRRGQEARLRCSPMKGHSHVYWYRQLPEEGLKFMVYLQKENIIDESGMPKERFSAEFPKEGPSILRIQQVVRGDSAAYFCASSPGTGDNEQFFGPGTRLTVL.

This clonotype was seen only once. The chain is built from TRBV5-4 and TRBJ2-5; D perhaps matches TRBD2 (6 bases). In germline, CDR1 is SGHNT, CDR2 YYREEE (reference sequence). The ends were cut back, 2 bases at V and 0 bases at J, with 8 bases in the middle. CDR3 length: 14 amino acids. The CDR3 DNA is TGTGCCAGCAGCTTCGGAGGGGACCAAGAGACCCAGTACTTC. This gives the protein CASSFGGDQETQYF.

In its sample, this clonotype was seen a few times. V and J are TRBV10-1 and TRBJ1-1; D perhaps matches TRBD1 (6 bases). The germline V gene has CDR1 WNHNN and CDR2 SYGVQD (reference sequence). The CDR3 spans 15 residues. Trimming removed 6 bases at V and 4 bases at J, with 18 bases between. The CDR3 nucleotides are TGCGCCAGCAGCGTCGGGGGCGGTCCGGGCACTGAAGCTTTCTTT. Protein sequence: CASSVGGGPGTEAFF.

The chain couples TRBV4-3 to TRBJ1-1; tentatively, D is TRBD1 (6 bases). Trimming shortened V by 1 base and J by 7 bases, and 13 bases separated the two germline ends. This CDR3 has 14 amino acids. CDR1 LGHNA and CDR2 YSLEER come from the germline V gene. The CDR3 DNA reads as TGCGCCAGCAGCCAAGTCAGGGGATATGGTGAAGCTTTCTTT. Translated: CASSQVRGYGEAFF.

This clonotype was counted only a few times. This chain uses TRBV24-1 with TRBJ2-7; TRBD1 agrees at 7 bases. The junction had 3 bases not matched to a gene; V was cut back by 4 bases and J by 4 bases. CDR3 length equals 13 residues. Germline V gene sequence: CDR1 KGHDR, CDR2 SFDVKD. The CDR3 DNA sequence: TGTGCCACCAGTGACCCGACAGGGTACGAGCAGTACTTC. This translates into CATSDPTGYEQYF.

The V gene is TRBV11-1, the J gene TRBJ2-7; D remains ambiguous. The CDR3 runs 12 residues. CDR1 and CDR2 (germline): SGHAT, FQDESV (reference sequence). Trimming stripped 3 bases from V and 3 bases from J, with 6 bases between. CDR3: CASSFEDYEQYF. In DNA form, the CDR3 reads TGTGCCAGCAGCTTCGAAGACTACGAGCAGTACTTC. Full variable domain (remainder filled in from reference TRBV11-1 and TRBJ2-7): EAEVAQSPRYKITEKSQAVAFWCDPISGHATLYWYRQILGQGPELLVQFQDESVVDDSQLPKDRFSAERLKGVDSTLKIQPAELGDSAMYLCASSFEDYEQYFGPGTRLTVT.

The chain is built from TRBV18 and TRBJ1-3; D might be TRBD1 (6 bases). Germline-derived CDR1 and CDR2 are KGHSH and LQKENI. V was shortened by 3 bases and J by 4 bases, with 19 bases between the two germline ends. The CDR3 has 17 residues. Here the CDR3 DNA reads TGTGCCAGCTCACCGGCGGGGGGCCCACACCCAGGAAACACCATATATTTT. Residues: CASSPAGGPHPGNTIYF.

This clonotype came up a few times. In DNA form, the CDR3 reads TGCAGCGTTGAAGCCCAAGGCACAACTATAGCCAAAAACATTCAGTACTTC. It specifies CSVEAQGTTIAKNIQYF. The chain recombines TRBV29-1 with TRBJ2-4; no definite D call. The CDR3 extends over 17 amino acids. Trimming removed 1 base from V and 0 bases from J, with 16 bases in between. Germline assignment: CDR1 SQVTM and CDR2 ANQGSEA.

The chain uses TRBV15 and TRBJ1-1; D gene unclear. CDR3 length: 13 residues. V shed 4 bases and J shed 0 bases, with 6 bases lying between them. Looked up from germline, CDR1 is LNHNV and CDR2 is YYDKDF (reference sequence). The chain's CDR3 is CATSTELNTEAFF. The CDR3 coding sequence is TGTGCCACCAGCACTGAGTTGAACACTGAAGCTTTCTTT.

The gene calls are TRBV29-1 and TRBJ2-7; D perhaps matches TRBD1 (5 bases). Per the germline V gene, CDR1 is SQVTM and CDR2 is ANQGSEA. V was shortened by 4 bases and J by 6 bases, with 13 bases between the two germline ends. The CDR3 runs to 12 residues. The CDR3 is CSVVGAGFEQYF. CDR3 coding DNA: TGCAGCGTTGTTGGGGCAGGGTTCGAGCAGTACTTC.

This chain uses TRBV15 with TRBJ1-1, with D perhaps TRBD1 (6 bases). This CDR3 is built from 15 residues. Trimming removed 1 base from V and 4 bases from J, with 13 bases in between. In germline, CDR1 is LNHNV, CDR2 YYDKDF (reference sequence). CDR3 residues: CATSRGGRGGTEAFF. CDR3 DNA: TGTGCCACCAGCAGAGGAGGCAGGGGAGGCACTGAAGCTTTCTTT.